The source of this TCR beta chain is a study of metastatic and nonmetastatic thyroid tumors. At the level of the study: Malignant thyroid and benign thyroid patients provided blood and tumor or nodule tissue whose repertoires were compared.

Overall study findings and caveats: It was reported that TCR beta diversity was significantly higher in malignant thyroid tumors than benign nodules, in blood and tumor.

This clone was detected a few times. The antigen is not known. Since a much larger clone is just one base distant, this may be a read error. Per the study methods: Clinicopathological groups supplied CDR3 differences that were used to build a distant-metastasis classifier for papillary thyroid cancer. TCRdb reanalyzed the PCR reads with MiXCR. The V and J calls and clone size come from TCRdb's table, not from the authors' own analysis. In the table there are 15,000 to 20,000 clones, 15% to 17% of which are singletons. Nobody among the patients had been given any treatment before thyroid surgery. V shed 10 bases and J 5 bases; nucleotides not matched to a gene: 13. Germline V gives CDR1 LNHDA, CDR2 SQIVND (reference sequence). The CDR3 spans 14 residues.

The chain carries TRBV19 and TRBJ2-5, with TRBD2 identical over 7 bases. The origin of this receptor is a female donor with papillary thyroid cancer or a benign thyroid nodule (not recorded which). Some clones in this sample may be carry-over from other donors' samples. Sequencing used blood. For the CDR3, the DNA is TGTGCCACGGCACGGTCGTGGGGGGGGGAGACCCAGTACTTC. As protein: CATARSWGGETQYF.